Listed below are T cell receptor beta chains from one sample, sequenced in a study of control samples from healthy donors and cancer patients. TCRdb's table, derived via immunoSEQ multiplex PCR, lists solely in-frame clones and lacks some. The data hold 100,000 or so clones, with about 90% observed a single time. The sample consisted of blood. Source of these receptors: a woman aged 45-65 years in good health. Each CDR3 is given with its conserved first and last residue. Fields, in order: D gene, V gene, J gene, CDR3 DNA, CDR3 protein. The D gene is left open where the match is weak.

-	TRBV19	TRBJ2-3	TGTGCCAGTAGTATGGGTGATACGCAGTATTTT	CASSMGDTQYF
-	TRBV25-1	TRBJ2-2	TGTGCCAGCAGTCGGGAGCTAACCGGGGAGCTGTTTTTT	CASSRELTGELFF
-	TRBV5-6	TRBJ2-2	TGTGCCAGCAGCTTGGTGTCGTCCAGGGCGTGGCGGGAGCTGTTTTTT	CASSLVSSRAWRELFF
-	TRBV3-1/TRBV3-2	TRBJ2-3	TGTGCCAGCAGCCAAGACTCGGGCCCGGACAAAGAGTATTTT	CASSQDSGPDKEYF
TRBD1	TRBV5-4	TRBJ2-2	TGTGCCAGCAGCTCCCGGGACAGCGCGAACACCGGGGAGCTGTTTTTT	CASSSRDSANTGELFF
-	TRBV11-2	TRBJ2-1	TGTGCCAGCAGCTTAGCAGGGGAGCAGTTCTTC	CASSLAGEQFF
-	TRBV6-4	TRBJ1-2	TGTGCCAGCAGTGACGGAGGGCCATATGGCTACACCTTC	CASSDGGPYGYTF
TRBD1	TRBV5-1	TRBJ1-5	TGCGCCAGTGCCCTCCAGGGGGGCCCCAATCAGCCCCAGCATTTT	CASALQGGPNQPQHF
-	TRBV5-6	TRBJ2-1	TGTGCCAGCAGCCTAGAACACCGCTCCTACAATGAGCAGTTCTTC	CASSLEHRSYNEQFF
TRBD1	TRBV30	TRBJ1-6	TGTGCCTGGATGAACCGGGACAGGGACAATTCACCCCTCCACTTT	CAWMNRDRDNSPLHF
TRBD1	TRBV15	TRBJ1-4	TGTGCCACCAGCAGATCGACAGGGGACCTGAGAAAACTGTTTTTT	CATSRSTGDLRKLFF
-	TRBV24-1	TRBJ1-2	TGTGCCACCTATCATGGAGGGACACCTGGTGGCTACACCTTC	CATYHGGTPGGYTF
-	TRBV19	TRBJ2-2	TGTGCCAGTCAACGTGGGAGCAGAGGCACCGGGGAGCTGTTTTTT	CASQRGSRGTGELFF
TRBD1	TRBV2	TRBJ1-1	TGTGCCAGCAGTGAATGGAAGGACAGGGTGAACACTGAAGCTTTCTTT	CASSEWKDRVNTEAFF
-	TRBV18	TRBJ1-2	TGTGCCAGCTCACCGCTACAGGGTCGGGATGGCTACACCTTC	CASSPLQGRDGYTF
TRBD1	TRBV7-2	TRBJ1-6	TGTGCCAGCAGCTTTGACAGGGGCAATTCACCCCTCCACTTT	CASSFDRGNSPLHF
TRBD1	TRBV5-3	TRBJ1-1	TGTGCCAGAAGCTTGCTACAGGGGAGATTCACTGAAGCTTTCTTT	CARSLLQGRFTEAFF
-	TRBV2	TRBJ1-6	TGTGCCAGCAGTGACGATCCAGGCTATAATTCACCCCTCCACTTT	CASSDDPGYNSPLHF
-	TRBV3-1/TRBV3-2	TRBJ1-1	TGTGCCAGCAGCCAAGGGAACCCTGAAGCTTTCTTT	CASSQGNPEAFF
-	TRBV7-2	TRBJ1-1	TGTGCCAGCAGCTTATTTGGAGGAACTGAAGCTTTCTTT	CASSLFGGTEAFF
-	TRBV5-4	TRBJ2-3	TGTGCCAGCAGCTCAGGACTAGGGGGAGGAGATACGCAGTATTTT	CASSSGLGGGDTQYF
-	TRBV29-1	TRBJ1-2	TGCAGCGTTGTCCCTATGGCTTCGGATGGCTACACCTTC	CSVVPMASDGYTF